This T cell receptor beta chain derives from a study of OX40 agonist ivuxolimab in advanced cancers. Study-wide context: Ivuxolimab was a fully human IgG2 agonistic monoclonal antibody targeting the costimulatory receptor OX40 (CD134). Intravenous ivuxolimab was administered to patients every 2 weeks at six dose levels: 0.01, 0.1, 0.3, 1.5, 3 and 10 mg/kg. Of the roughly 51 patients in dose escalation, around 20 had hepatocellular carcinoma, around 15 had melanoma, 9 had renal cell carcinoma and 9 had head and neck cancer. The dose-escalation cohort was approximately 83% male with a mean age of about 58 years, ranging from roughly 23 to 80. Prior anti-PD-1, anti-PD-L1 or anti-CTLA-4 therapy was permitted, and checkpoint inhibitors had been received by 30% to 40% of dose-escalation patients. Partial responses were achieved by three dose-escalation patients, of whom one had hepatocellular carcinoma and two had cutaneous melanoma. Peripheral TCRbeta sequencing was intended to test whether TCR sequence diversity was altered and clonal T-cell expansion was caused by ivuxolimab. The paper describes the monotherapy dose-escalation part (N of about 55 patients) of the phase I trial of ivuxolimab.

The germline V gene provides CDR1 SNHLY and CDR2 FYNNEI. The CDR3 contains 14 residues, cysteine and phenylalanine counted. The only DNA kept is the CDR3, 42 bases in frame from the first base. V sheds 5 bases and J sheds 7 bases, leaving 18 bases between their ends. Genomic DNA was extracted from sorted cells for sequencing of the TCRbeta CDR3 region. The immunoSEQ Assay was used to sequence the TCRbeta CDR3 regions. TCRdb's version of the immuneACCESS table is confined to in-frame rearrangements and falls short of the full clone set. An unresolved V gene accounts for under half of the shortfall where checked; the remainder is of unknown origin. This sample is represented by 40,000 to 50,000 clones; roughly 90% of them were singletons. The ten largest clones take up more than 45% of the sample. Patients with autoimmune disease history or receiving systemic immunosuppression were excluded from the trial. Peripheral blood for TCR sequencing was drawn from every dose cohort at baseline, at cycle 4 day 1 and at cycle 7 day 1. The samples were drawn from a first-in-human, open-label, multicenter phase I dose-escalation trial of ivuxolimab. Adults with locally advanced or metastatic head and neck squamous cell, hepatocellular, melanoma or renal cell carcinoma were enrolled in the trial. Before TCR sequencing, CD4+ T cells and CD8+ T cells from peripheral blood were sorted into separate populations.

As for this clone: There is no known antigen for this receptor. No per-base quality is available; no much larger clone lies one base away.

Beyond this particular receptor, the publication reports: At doses from 0.1 to 3.0 mg/kg, clonal expansion was seen in both CD4+ and CD8+ blood T cells between baseline and week 6. After ivuxolimab, more expanded clones were found on average in CD8+ T cells than in CD4+ T cells. Which antigens the clonally expanded peripheral T cells were specific for was not determined. In partial responders in the 0.1-3.0 mg/kg groups, normalized peripheral clonal expansion was found to be among the lowest, especially among CD8+ T cells. Low levels of normalized T-cell clonal expansion were also seen in some patients who did not respond.

The source material was CD4+ or CD8+ T cells sorted from blood, sampled in a trial of the OX40 agonist ivuxolimab. The rearranged chain carries TRBV2 and TRBJ2-7, and possibly TRBD1, on 6 matching bases. The sequence was collected from an adult with an advanced solid tumor such as melanoma, head and neck, liver or kidney cancer. The CDR3 protein sequence reads: CASSSVGAAAEQYF. The DNA reads TGTGCCAGCAGTTCCGTGGGGGCAGCTGCGGAGCAGTACTTC.